This record covers a single TCR beta chain. Clones were sequenced by immunoSEQ multiplex PCR, and TCRdb holds only the in-frame ones, with some missing. The repertoire holds 100,000 or so clones, roughly nine tenths seen once, with approximately 40% in the top ten. This sample stems from a study of T cell responses to AZD1222 COVID-19 vaccine. Sample: peripheral blood, taken 28 days after the second AZD1222 dose. This sequence was found in an adult who received the AZD1222 COVID-19 vaccine.

CDR3 sequence reads: CSALGAGELFF. As DNA, the CDR3 is TGCAGTGCCCTGGGGGCCGGGGAGCTGTTTTTT. This chain joins TRBV20-1 and TRBJ2-2; D may correspond to TRBD1 or TRBD2 (5 bases each). Trimming took 6 bases from V and 6 from J, leaving 8 bases between them. Germline CDR1 is DFQATT and CDR2 is SNEGSKA (reference sequence). This CDR3 comprises 11 residues.